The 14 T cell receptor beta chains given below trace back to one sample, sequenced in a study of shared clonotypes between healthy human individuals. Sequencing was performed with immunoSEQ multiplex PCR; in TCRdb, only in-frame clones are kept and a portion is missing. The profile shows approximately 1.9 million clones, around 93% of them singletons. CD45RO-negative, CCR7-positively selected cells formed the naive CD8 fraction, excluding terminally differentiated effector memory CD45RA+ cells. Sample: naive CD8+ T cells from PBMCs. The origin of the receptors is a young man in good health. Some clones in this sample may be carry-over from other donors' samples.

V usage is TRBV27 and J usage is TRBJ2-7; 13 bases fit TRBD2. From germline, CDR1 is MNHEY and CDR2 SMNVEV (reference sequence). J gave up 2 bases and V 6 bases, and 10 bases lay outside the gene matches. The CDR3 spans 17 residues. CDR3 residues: CASSPTGTSGKAYEQYF. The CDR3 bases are TGTGCCAGCAGCCCCACCGGGACTAGCGGGAAGGCCTACGAGCAGTACTTC.

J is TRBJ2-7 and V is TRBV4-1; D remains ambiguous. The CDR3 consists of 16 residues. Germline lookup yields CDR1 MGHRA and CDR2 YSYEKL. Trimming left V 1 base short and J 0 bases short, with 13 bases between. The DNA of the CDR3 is TGCGCCAGCAGCCAAGTGGGCCGTACCCACTCCTACGAGCAGTACTTC. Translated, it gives CASSQVGRTHSYEQYF.

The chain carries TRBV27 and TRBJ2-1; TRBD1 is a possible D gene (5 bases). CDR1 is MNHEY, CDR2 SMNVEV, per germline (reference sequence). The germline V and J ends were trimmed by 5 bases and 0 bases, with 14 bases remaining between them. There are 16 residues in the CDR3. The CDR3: CASSPKGWGSYNEQFF. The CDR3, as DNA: TGTGCCAGCAGTCCTAAGGGGTGGGGCTCCTACAATGAGCAGTTCTTC.

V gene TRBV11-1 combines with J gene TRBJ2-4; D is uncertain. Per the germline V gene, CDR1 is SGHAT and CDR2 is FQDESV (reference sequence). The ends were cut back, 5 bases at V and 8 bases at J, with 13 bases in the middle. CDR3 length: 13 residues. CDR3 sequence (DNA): TGTGCCAGCAGCCCGAACATCGCCGACATTCAGTACTTC. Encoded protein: CASSPNIADIQYF. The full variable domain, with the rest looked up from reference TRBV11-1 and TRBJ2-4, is EAEVAQSPRYKITEKSQAVAFWCDPISGHATLYWYRQILGQGPELLVQFQDESVVDDSQLPKDRFSAERLKGVDSTLKIQPAELGDSAMYLCASSPNIADIQYFGAGTRLSVL.

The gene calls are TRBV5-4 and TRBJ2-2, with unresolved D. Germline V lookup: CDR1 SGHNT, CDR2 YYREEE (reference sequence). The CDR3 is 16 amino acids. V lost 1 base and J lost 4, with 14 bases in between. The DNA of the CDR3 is TGTGCCAGCAGCTTGTTCCCCCGAGAATCCACCGGGGAGCTGTTTTTT. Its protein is CASSLFPRESTGELFF.

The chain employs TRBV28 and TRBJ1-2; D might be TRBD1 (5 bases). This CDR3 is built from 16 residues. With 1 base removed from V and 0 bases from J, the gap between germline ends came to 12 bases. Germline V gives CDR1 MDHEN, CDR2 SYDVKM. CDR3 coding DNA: TGTGCCAGCAGTTTATATCGGGGGGGTACTAACTATGGCTACACCTTC. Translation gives CASSLYRGGTNYGYTF.

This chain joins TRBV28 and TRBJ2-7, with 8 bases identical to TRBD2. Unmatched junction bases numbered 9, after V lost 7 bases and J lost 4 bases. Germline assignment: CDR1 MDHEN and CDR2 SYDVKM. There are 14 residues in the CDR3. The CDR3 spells CASTPGLGPYEQYF. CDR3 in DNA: TGTGCCAGCACCCCGGGACTAGGACCTTACGAGCAGTACTTC.

This chain's CDR3 is CASSTLAGGRQETQYF. CDR3 DNA: TGTGCCAGCAGCACCCTAGCGGGAGGCCGGCAAGAGACCCAGTACTTC. The chain couples TRBV7-7 to TRBJ2-5, with 11 bases matching TRBD2. After removal of 5 bases from V and 2 bases from J, the junction contained 7 bases not matched to a gene. Germline V gives CDR1 SSHAT, CDR2 FNYEAQ (reference sequence). The CDR3 contains 16 residues.

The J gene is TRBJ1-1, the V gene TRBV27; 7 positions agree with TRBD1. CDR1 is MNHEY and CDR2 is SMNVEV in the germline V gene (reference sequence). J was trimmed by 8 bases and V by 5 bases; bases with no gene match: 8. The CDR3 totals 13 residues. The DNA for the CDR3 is TGTGCCAGCAGTCGACAGGGTGACCTAGAAGCTTTCTTT. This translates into CASSRQGDLEAFF.

CDR3 protein: CASSLRDLGPLYGYTF. DNA of the CDR3: TGTGCCAGCAGTTTAAGGGATTTGGGACCTCTCTATGGCTACACCTTC. V gene TRBV28 combines with J gene TRBJ1-2, with D possibly matching TRBD1 (5 bases). The germline V and J ends were trimmed by 2 bases and 4 bases, with 17 bases remaining between them. Germline V gene lookup returns CDR1 MDHEN and CDR2 SYDVKM. The CDR3 is 16 amino acids.

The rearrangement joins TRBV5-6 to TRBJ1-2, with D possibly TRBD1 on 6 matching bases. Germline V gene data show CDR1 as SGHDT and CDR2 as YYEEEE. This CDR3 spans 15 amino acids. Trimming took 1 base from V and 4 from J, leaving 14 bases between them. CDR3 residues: CASSLSGQSFYGYTF. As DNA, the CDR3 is TGTGCCAGCAGCTTGTCCGGACAGAGCTTCTATGGCTACACCTTC.

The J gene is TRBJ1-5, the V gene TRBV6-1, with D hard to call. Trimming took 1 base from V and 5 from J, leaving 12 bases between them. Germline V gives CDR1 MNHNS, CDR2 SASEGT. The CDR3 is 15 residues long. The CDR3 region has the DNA TGTGCCAGCAGTGAAGACCGGGCGGTGGATCAGCCCCAGCATTTT. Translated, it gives CASSEDRAVDQPQHF.

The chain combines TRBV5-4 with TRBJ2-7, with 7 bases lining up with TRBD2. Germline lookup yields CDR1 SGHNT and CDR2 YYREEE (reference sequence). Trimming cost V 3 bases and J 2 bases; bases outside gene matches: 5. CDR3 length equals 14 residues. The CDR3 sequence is CASSSLATAYEQYF. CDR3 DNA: TGTGCCAGCAGCTCACTAGCGACCGCCTACGAGCAGTACTTC.

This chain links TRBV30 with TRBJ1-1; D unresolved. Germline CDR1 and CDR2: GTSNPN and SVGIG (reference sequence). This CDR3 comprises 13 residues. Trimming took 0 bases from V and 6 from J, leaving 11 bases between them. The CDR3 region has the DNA TGTGCCTGGAGTGTATTGGCAGGTGCTGAAGCTTTCTTT. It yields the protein CAWSVLAGAEAFF.